This T cell receptor beta chain was obtained from a study of blood T cell repertoires in COVID-19. Repertoires were generated with immunoSEQ multiplex PCR, while TCRdb's copy carries only in-frame clones and drops some. The table lists some 96,000 clones, 86% of them singletons. Germline CDR1 LGHDT, CDR2 YNNKEL (reference sequence). J lost 9 bases, V lost 2 bases, and 4 bases had no gene match. The CDR3 loop spans 14 amino acids. The chain uses TRBV3-1 (or the pseudogene TRBV3-2) and TRBJ2-1; 10 bases map to TRBD2. The source material was peripheral blood. This sequence originates from a man aged 50 to 59 with acute or convalescent COVID-19. The CDR3 here is CASSQLAGVGEQFF. CDR3 bases: TGTGCCAGCAGCCAACTAGCGGGAGTGGGTGAGCAGTTCTTC.